What follows describes a single TCR beta chain. Its matching antigen is unknown. J lost 1 base, V lost 5 bases, and 7 bases had no gene match. The germline CDR1 and CDR2 sequences are SNHLY and FYNNEI. The CDR3 covers 15 residues. cDNA molecules, individually, were tagged with unique molecular identifiers. TCRdb reanalysed the 5' RACE reads using MiXCR and keeps one entry per CDR3 protein. Of approximately 70,000 distinct CDR3 sequences detected, over 9.5% appear once; the ten largest clones hold more than 5.5%. This sample was taken from a study of early T cells in non-severe SARS-CoV-2 infection. Study context: Unsorted whole-blood RNA was sequenced in bulk, leaving chains unpaired. General study results and limits: Matching with VDJdb favored anti-spike CD8 responses (missing private and CD4 specificities).

Sequencing used whole blood. The chain recombines TRBV2 with TRBJ1-1; 7 nucleotides agree with TRBD1. The clonotype originates from an adult who was a healthcare worker with PCR-confirmed SARS-CoV-2 infection or an uninfected control (not recorded which). The DNA of the CDR3 is TGTGCCAGCAGTTTGTGGACAGGAAGGAACACTGAAGCTTTCTTT. Translation gives CASSLWTGRNTEAFF.